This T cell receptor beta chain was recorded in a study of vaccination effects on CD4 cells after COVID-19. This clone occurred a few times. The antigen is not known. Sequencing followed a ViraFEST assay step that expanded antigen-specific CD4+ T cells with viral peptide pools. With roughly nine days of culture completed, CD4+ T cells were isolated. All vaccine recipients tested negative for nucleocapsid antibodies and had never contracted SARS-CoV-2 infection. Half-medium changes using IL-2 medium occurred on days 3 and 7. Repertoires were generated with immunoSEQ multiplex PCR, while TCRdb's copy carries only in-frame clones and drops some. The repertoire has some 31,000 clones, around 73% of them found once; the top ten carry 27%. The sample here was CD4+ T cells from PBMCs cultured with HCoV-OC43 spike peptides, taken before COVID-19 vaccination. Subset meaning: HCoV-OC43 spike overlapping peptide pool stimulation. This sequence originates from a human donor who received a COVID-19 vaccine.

In DNA, the CDR3 is TGTGCCTCGGGGGAGGAAGGGGAAAAACTGTTTTTT. It translates to CASGEEGEKLFF. The gene calls are TRBV6-5 and TRBJ1-4; D is perhaps TRBD1 (5 bases). V lost 11 bases, J lost 8 bases, and 15 bases lay in between. Germline V gene sequence: CDR1 MNHEY, CDR2 SVGAGI. The CDR3 has 12 residues.